One sample yielded the 24 T cell receptor beta chains listed below, sequenced in a study of memory B cells and T cells in multiple sclerosis. Stimulus-free culture yielded autoproliferating CFSE-dim and non-proliferating CFSE-high T cells, each sequenced separately. Cultures began with some 49 million CFSE-labeled PBMCs, unstimulated for roughly 7 days, with replicate wells pooled. Method: immunoSEQ multiplex PCR; TCRdb's copy keeps in-frame clones and lacks some. Of 25,000 to 35,000 clones in the sample, around 86% were seen once. Antigens of these TCRs are unknown. The sequenced sample was PBMCs from blood kept in culture. The receptors come from a human donor with multiple sclerosis.

V and J are TRBV28 and TRBJ2-3; 8 bases match TRBD2. Germline-derived CDR1 and CDR2 are MDHEN and SYDVKM. V lost 6 bases, J lost 4 bases, and 12 bases stayed unmatched. This CDR3 spans 16 amino acids. The chain's CDR3 is CASRYIAGSPSDTQYF. The DNA of the CDR3 is TGTGCCAGCAGATACATAGCGGGGAGTCCCTCAGATACGCAGTATTTT.

This clone was picked up one time. V and J are TRBV9 and TRBJ1-3; no definite D call. The CDR3 consists of 16 residues. From germline, CDR1 is SGDLS and CDR2 YYNGEE. Trimming pared 4 bases from V and 3 bases from J, leaving 17 bases between. CDR3 nucleotides: TGTGCCAGCAGCTCCCCAAGCGGAGGATTTGGAAACACCATATATTTT. Encoded protein: CASSSPSGGFGNTIYF. Using reference TRBV9 and TRBJ1-3 for the parts outside the CDR3, the full variable domain is DSGVTQTPKHLITATGQRVTLRCSPRSGDLSVYWYQQSLDQGLQFLIQYYNGEERAKGNILERFSAQQFPDLHSELNLSSLELGDSALYFCASSSPSGGFGNTIYFGEGSWLTVV.

This chain links TRBV28 with TRBJ1-5, with 11 bases identical to TRBD1. With V trimmed by 6 bases and J by 0 bases, 4 bases remained unmatched. The CDR3 is 16 residues long. Germline V gene data show CDR1 as MDHEN and CDR2 as SYDVKM. The chain's CDR3 is CASSKGQGVSNQPQHF. For the CDR3, the DNA is TGTGCCAGCAGCAAGGGACAGGGGGTTAGCAATCAGCCCCAGCATTTT.

The chain joins TRBV28 to TRBJ2-1; unclear D gene. Trimming stripped 6 bases from V and 0 bases from J, with 6 bases between. This CDR3 is built from 13 residues. Germline V lookup: CDR1 MDHEN, CDR2 SYDVKM. CDR3 in amino acids: CASRVSSYNEQFF. As DNA, the CDR3 is TGTGCCAGCAGAGTATCCTCCTACAATGAGCAGTTCTTC.

The chain combines TRBV25-1 with TRBJ2-3; weak D call: TRBD1 (8 bases). The CDR3 covers 16 residues. Germline V gene data show CDR1 as MGHDK and CDR2 as SYGVNS. The V end was cut by 4 bases, the J end by 1 base, with 15 bases between. CDR3 protein: CASSVRTGRGTDTQYF. The CDR3 nucleotides read TGTGCCAGCAGTGTAAGGACAGGGAGGGGCACAGATACGCAGTATTTT.

V and J are TRBV5-1 and TRBJ2-1, with 10 positions matching TRBD2. Losses at the gene ends were 4 bases for V and 7 bases for J; bases not matched to a gene: 17. The CDR3 covers 18 residues. Germline V CDR1 and CDR2: SGHRS, YFSETQ. In DNA form, the CDR3 reads TGCGCCAGCAGCCGGAGGCTAGCGGGAGTTGGGCGGGGAAATGAGCAGTTCTTC. This sequence encodes CASSRRLAGVGRGNEQFF.

The rearrangement uses TRBV7-8 and TRBJ1-4; no definite D call. The ends were cut back, 6 bases at V and 8 bases at J, with 13 bases in the middle. The CDR3 sequence is 13 residues long. CDR1 is SGHVS and CDR2 is FQNEAQ in the germline V gene. CDR3 bases: TGTGCCAGCAGAAGGGTGGCTGGCGAAAAACTGTTTTTT. Amino acids: CASRRVAGEKLFF.

The chain employs TRBV28 and TRBJ1-2; D is unresolved. V lost 6 bases and J lost 4, with 15 bases in between. The germline V gene has CDR1 MDHEN and CDR2 SYDVKM. There are 14 residues in the CDR3. CDR3: CASSLPPVTYGYTF. The CDR3 region has the DNA TGTGCCAGCAGCCTCCCCCCGGTGACCTATGGCTACACCTTC.

The chain uses TRBV6-6 and TRBJ2-1; possible D gene TRBD2, 6 bases. The germline V gene encodes CDR1 MNHNY and CDR2 SVGAGI (reference sequence). The CDR3 is 16 amino acids. V lost 7 bases to trimming and J lost 3 bases, with 19 bases between them. The CDR3 nucleotides are TGTGCCAGCAATATTCTCGGCCCAGCGGGCTACAATGAGCAGTTCTTC. This gives the protein CASNILGPAGYNEQFF.

This sequence joins TRBV5-5 and TRBJ2-2; D is undetermined. This CDR3 has 14 residues. Trimming cost V 0 bases and J 2 bases, with 5 bases left between them. From germline, CDR1 is SGHKS and CDR2 YYEKEE (reference sequence). The DNA of the CDR3 is TGTGCCAGCAGCTTGGCCCGAAACACCGGGGAGCTGTTTTTT. It is translated as CASSLARNTGELFF.

V gene TRBV6-1 combines with J gene TRBJ1-1; 8 bases are a match to TRBD1. CDR1 is MNHNS, CDR2 SASEGT, per germline. Germline trimming cut 3 bases from V and 5 bases from J; bases unmatched to any gene: 2. The CDR3 runs 13 residues. The CDR3 DNA reads as TGTGCCAGCAGTGACAGGGGGCGGACTGAAGCTTTCTTT. This codes for CASSDRGRTEAFF.

The rearrangement joins TRBV6-5 to TRBJ1-2, with a possible D match to TRBD1 (5 bases). This CDR3 region has 15 residues. From germline, CDR1 is MNHEY and CDR2 SVGAGI. The V end lost 0 bases, the J end lost 5 bases, and 13 bases lay between the germline ends. The CDR3 nucleotides read TGTGCCAGCAGTTACTCGGGCAGGGCTGGGTATGGCTACACCTTC. This sequence encodes CASSYSGRAGYGYTF.

The genes are TRBV9 and TRBJ2-2, with 10 bases lining up with TRBD1. Trimming removed 2 bases from V and 3 bases from J; junction bases left unmatched: 7. CDR1 and CDR2 from the germline V gene are SGDLS and YYNGEE. This CDR3 contains 17 residues. The CDR3 DNA reads as TGTGCCAGCAGCGTCACCCCCGGGACAGGGGACACCGGGGAGCTGTTTTTT. Translation gives CASSVTPGTGDTGELFF.

This sequence joins TRBV9 and TRBJ1-1; D call uncertain. Germline V CDR1 and CDR2: SGDLS, YYNGEE. This CDR3 has 15 residues. Trimming removed 3 bases from V and 4 bases from J, with 16 bases in between. The CDR3 sequence: CASSGGFGSGTEAFF. The DNA for the CDR3 is TGTGCCAGCAGCGGGGGATTCGGTAGCGGCACTGAAGCTTTCTTT.

The chain couples TRBV30 to TRBJ2-7; D is possibly TRBD2 (5 bases). Trimming removed 0 bases from V and 5 bases from J, with 14 bases in between. The CDR3 extends over 14 amino acids. From germline, CDR1 is GTSNPN and CDR2 SVGIG (reference sequence). The CDR3 DNA reads as TGTGCCTGGAGTGTAGGACTCCAACTCCACGAGCAGTACTTC. Amino acids: CAWSVGLQLHEQYF.

This clone was counted once. This sequence joins TRBV5-4 and TRBJ1-2; tentative D call: TRBD1 (6 bases). Trimming took off 4 bases at V and 2 bases at J, with 18 bases between the two ends. In germline, CDR1 is SGHNT, CDR2 YYREEE (reference sequence). The CDR3 has 16 amino acids. The CDR3 nucleotides read TGTGCCAGCAGCATCCAACGTCTCGACAGGAACTATGGCTACACCTTC. Protein: CASSIQRLDRNYGYTF.

The rearrangement links TRBV6-5 to TRBJ2-5; 7 positions agree with TRBD1. The end of the DNA fits TRBJ2-7 better, so the J call may be wrong. This CDR3 contains 16 residues. Looked up from germline, CDR1 is MNHEY and CDR2 is SVGAGI. CDR3 DNA: TGTGCCAGCAGTTACTCGATAAGTCAGGGGGCCTACGAGCAGTACTTC. Translating gives CASSYSISQGAYEQYF.

The chain combines TRBV5-1 with TRBJ2-7; D not certain. The CDR3 covers 15 residues. Germline V gene sequence: CDR1 SGHRS, CDR2 YFSETQ. Trimming took off 6 bases at V and 2 bases at J, with 18 bases between the two ends. In DNA form, the CDR3 reads TGCGCCAGCAACAGCCTCTCAGGATCGGCCTACGAGCAGTACTTC. Its protein product is CASNSLSGSAYEQYF.

The CDR3 spells CASFDSGREETQYF. The CDR3 bases are TGTGCCAGCTTCGATTCAGGGCGCGAAGAGACCCAGTACTTC. The chain combines TRBV2 with TRBJ2-5; perhaps TRBD1 as D (5 bases). V shed 8 bases and J shed 3 bases, with 16 bases lying between them. The CDR3 is 14 amino acids. The germline V gene has CDR1 SNHLY and CDR2 FYNNEI.

J is TRBJ2-7 and V is TRBV9; D is uncertain. V was clipped by 0 bases and J by 4 bases, with 8 bases between them. Germline V gene sequence: CDR1 SGDLS, CDR2 YYNGEE. The CDR3 loop spans 13 amino acids. For the CDR3, the DNA is TGTGCCAGCAGCGTAGCCCCCAGATACGAGCAGTACTTC. This encodes CASSVAPRYEQYF.

The rearrangement links TRBV29-1 to TRBJ2-1, with 16 bases lining up with TRBD2. Losses at the gene ends were 0 bases for V and 0 bases for J; bases not matched to a gene: 11. The CDR3 covers 21 residues. The germline gives CDR1 SQVTM, CDR2 ANQGSEA. This chain's CDR3 is CSVEDLPGTSGRGSSYNEQFF. The CDR3 nucleotides read TGCAGCGTTGAAGACCTCCCGGGGACTAGCGGGAGGGGGAGCTCCTACAATGAGCAGTTCTTC.

V and J are TRBV19 and TRBJ1-1, with 8 bases aligning to TRBD1. After removal of 1 base from V and 5 bases from J, the junction contained 9 bases not matched to a gene. The CDR3 length is 16 residues. Looked up from germline, CDR1 is LNHDA and CDR2 is SQIVND (reference sequence). CDR3 nucleotides: TGTGCCAGTAGTATAGGACAGGGGAAGAGAGAAACTGAAGCTTTCTTT. It codes for CASSIGQGKRETEAFF. Looking up the rest from reference TRBV19 and TRBJ1-1 gives the full variable domain: DGGITQSPKYLFRKEGQNVTLSCEQNLNHDAMYWYRQDPGQGLRLIYYSQIVNDFQKGDIAEGYSVSREKKESFPLTVTSAQKNPTAFYLCASSIGQGKRETEAFFGQGTRLTVV.

The J gene is TRBJ1-2, the V gene TRBV10-3; D is undetermined. The CDR3 length is 13 residues. Germline CDR1 and CDR2: ENHRY and SYGVKD. V was shortened by 0 bases and J by 4 bases, with 6 bases between the two germline ends. The CDR3 sequence is CAISESMGYGYTF. As DNA, the CDR3 is TGTGCCATCAGTGAGTCAATGGGCTATGGCTACACCTTC.

This clone was observed a few times. The chain is built from TRBV4-2 and TRBJ2-1; tentatively, D is TRBD1 or TRBD2 (6 bases each). V was shortened by 5 bases and J by 5 bases, with 19 bases between the two germline ends. Looked up from germline, CDR1 is LGHNA and CDR2 is YNFKEQ. This CDR3 has 16 residues. The CDR3 sequence: CASSLSRGGRNNEQFF. The CDR3, as DNA: TGTGCCAGCAGCTTGTCTAGAGGGGGGAGGAACAATGAGCAGTTCTTC.